The rows below give T cell receptor beta chains drawn from one sample of a study of T cell changes during pregnancy in multiple sclerosis. Profiled with immunoSEQ multiplex PCR; TCRdb holds only in-frame clones, not every one. Of tens of thousands of clones detected, 75% to 90% appear once; the ten largest clones hold 5.5% to 8%. Source: CD8+ T cells from peripheral blood mononuclear cells, taken in the first trimester of pregnancy. The receptors here all came from a female donor with multiple sclerosis, enrolled in a pregnancy study. Both conserved end residues are trimmed from each CDR3. Fields, in order: V gene, CDR3 protein.

V: TRBV27; CDR3: ASSLPGYEQY
V: TRBV4-2; CDR3: ASSQDSGSSYNEQF
V: TRBV14; CDR3: ASSLQGQGANNEKLF
V: TRBV4-2; CDR3: ASSPGGYNEQF
V: TRBV7-9; CDR3: ASRRDLSYEQY
V: TRBV5-4; CDR3: ASRGTSGTTDTQY
V: TRBV28; CDR3: ASSLWPDRVSNYGYT
V: TRBV28; CDR3: ASSFRDLRGFGEQY
V: TRBV19; CDR3: ASMRGDNQPQH
V: TRBV11-2; CDR3: ASSLLDRGIGQPQH
V: TRBV9; CDR3: ASSVATWTRGVNEQF
V: TRBV15; CDR3: ATLGGLADSYNEQF
V: TRBV29-1; CDR3: SVESGAGTGELF
V: TRBV4-3; CDR3: ASSQDGGGEAYNEQF
V: TRBV25-1; CDR3: ASSASRGQGRDEQY
V: TRBV2; CDR3: ASSENSYEQY
V: TRBV29-1; CDR3: SVPLDENEQF
V: TRBV10-3; CDR3: AIMPQGDRNTQY
V: TRBV7-9; CDR3: ASSSLAQDQPQH
V: TRBV7-9; CDR3: ASSSDIAEAF
V: TRBV27; CDR3: ASSKGQGGETQY
V: TRBV25-1; CDR3: ASSEYYGTAFNGYT